This entry is about one TCR beta chain. Patients were ineligible given autoimmune disease history or systemic immunosuppression. The data were obtained in a study of OX40 agonist ivuxolimab in advanced cancers. About the study: Among those enrolled, mean age was around 55 years (range about 23 to 85) and 70% to 85% were male. Prior anti-PD-1, anti-PD-L1 or anti-CTLA-4 therapy was allowed; roughly 40% had some.

From germline, CDR1 is SGHAT and CDR2 FQNNGV. Trimming stripped 2 bases from V and 3 bases from J, with 13 bases between. The CDR3 covers 15 residues. Profiled with immunoSEQ multiplex PCR; TCRdb holds only in-frame clones, not every one. Found here are more than 65,000 clones, about 88% of them singletons; the top ten hold 0.95% to 1.3%. The source was CD4+ or CD8+ T cells sorted from blood, collected in a trial of the OX40 agonist ivuxolimab. The receptor was derived from an adult with an advanced solid tumor such as melanoma, head and neck, liver or kidney cancer. The chain couples TRBV11-2 to TRBJ1-1; D is possibly TRBD1 (5 bases). In DNA, the CDR3 is TGTGCCAGCAGCTTAAATCCCGCAGGGCACACTGAAGCTTTCTTT. Residues: CASSLNPAGHTEAFF.